These T cell receptor beta chains were read from a single sample in a study of blood T cells in healthy people across ages. TCRdb reprocessed the 5' RACE reads via MiXCR and lists one record per CDR3 protein. The sample records roughly 1,500,000 distinct CDR3 sequences, approximately 42% being singletons. Input material: blood. All receptors come from a woman aged 18-29 years in good health. Both conserved end residues are part of each CDR3. Fields, in order: J gene, V gene, D gene, clone size, CDR3 protein, CDR3 DNA. A D gene is named only where the DNA matches it firmly. The size of a clone is reported for some rows only, either as once, few or many, or as a class for expanded clones.

TRBJ2-7 TRBV5-1 . . CASRGDGSSYEQYF TGCGCCAGCAGGGGTGACGGGAGCTCCTACGAGCAGTACTTC
TRBJ2-7 TRBV30 . few CASDAGSSYEQYF TGTGCTTCGGACGCAGGTTCTTCCTACGAGCAGTACTTC
TRBJ2-7 TRBV28 . . CASSLPGFSYEQYF TGTGCCAGCAGTTTACCGGGATTCTCCTACGAGCAGTACTTC
TRBJ2-1 TRBV5-1 TRBD1 . CASSLDRGLSETQFF TGCGCCAGCAGCTTGGACAGGGGGCTGTCGGAGACCCAGTTCTTC
TRBJ2-7 TRBV7-2 . . CASGVGLYEQYF TGTGCCAGCGGCGTGGGCCTCTACGAGCAGTACTTC
TRBJ2-7 TRBV7-9 . . CASSVVGAYNEQYF TGTGCCAGCAGCGTAGTAGGAGCCTACAATGAGCAGTACTTC
TRBJ1-5 TRBV6-1 . few CASQKETPVQPQHF TGTGCCAGCCAAAAGGAAACGCCAGTTCAGCCCCAGCATTTT
TRBJ2-1 TRBV7-9 . . CASSPGPRGYNEQFF TGTGCCAGCAGTCCGGGACCGCGGGGTTACAATGAGCAGTTCTTC
TRBJ1-5 TRBV7-9 . few CASSSYRDNQPQHF TGTGCCAGCAGCTCCTACAGGGACAATCAGCCCCAGCATTTT
TRBJ2-7 TRBV6-2/TRBV6-3 TRBD1 . CASSQGQGITYEQYF TGTGCCAGCAGCCAGGGACAGGGGATTACCTACGAGCAGTACTTC
TRBJ2-1 TRBV6-5 TRBD2 . CASSYSTSVDNEQFF TGTGCCAGCAGTTACTCGACTAGCGTAGACAATGAGCAGTTCTTC
TRBJ2-3 TRBV5-1 . . CASSLDSGVASTDTQYF TGCGCCAGCAGCTTGGACAGCGGAGTTGCTAGCACAGATACGCAGTATTTT
TRBJ2-3 TRBV2 TRBD2 few CASSENGREILTDTQYF TGTGCCAGCAGTGAAAACGGGCGGGAGATTCTCACAGATACGCAGTATTTT
TRBJ2-3 TRBV25-1 TRBD2 . CASEREGRTDTQYF TGTGCCAGCGAACGGGAGGGGAGGACAGATACGCAGTATTTT
TRBJ2-5 TRBV7-2 TRBD2 few CASSLAPAGEGETQYF TGTGCCAGCAGCTTGGCTCCAGCGGGGGAGGGAGAGACCCAGTACTTC
TRBJ1-6 TRBV11-2 . few CASSAGMEGNSPLHF TGTGCCAGCAGCGCGGGAATGGAGGGGAATTCACCCCTCCACTTT
TRBJ1-5 TRBV12-3/TRBV12-4 . . CASSRGPGNQPQHF TGTGCCAGCAGTCGGGGACCCGGCAATCAGCCCCAGCATTTT
TRBJ2-7 TRBV27 TRBD1 . CASSFLGQGVPYEQYF TGTGCCAGCAGTTTTCTCGGACAGGGGGTCCCCTACGAGCAGTACTTC
TRBJ1-4 TRBV20-1 . . CSAHAGDVGKLFF TGCAGTGCCCACGCCGGAGATGTTGGAAAACTGTTTTTT
TRBJ2-7 TRBV18 . . CASSPPPQGPSYEQYF TGTGCCAGCTCACCACCGCCCCAGGGCCCGTCCTACGAGCAGTACTTC
TRBJ2-2 TRBV9 TRBD2 . CASRESSGATGELFF TGTGCCAGCAGAGAATCTAGCGGGGCAACCGGGGAGCTGTTTTTT
TRBJ1-2 TRBV6-4 . . CASSEGPDYGYTF TGTGCCAGCAGTGAAGGACCGGACTATGGCTACACCTTC
TRBJ2-3 TRBV28 TRBD2 . CASGTRLAGSTDTQYF TGTGCCAGCGGTACAAGACTAGCGGGGAGCACAGATACGCAGTATTTT
TRBJ1-1 TRBV5-4 TRBD1 . CASNRGGSGTEAFF TGTGCCAGTAACAGAGGGGGCTCGGGCACTGAAGCTTTCTTT
TRBJ1-6 TRBV7-9 . . CASSSDESPLHF TGTGCCAGCAGCTCCGATGAGTCACCCCTCCACTTT
TRBJ2-3 TRBV6-2/TRBV6-3 TRBD2 . CASSYEAGGPGGDTQYF TGTGCCAGCAGTTACGAAGCGGGGGGGCCTGGCGGAGATACGCAGTATTTT
TRBJ2-7 TRBV20-1 . . CSASSGPTPYEQYF TGCAGTGCTAGTTCGGGACCGACCCCCTACGAGCAGTACTTC
TRBJ2-1 TRBV2 TRBD2 . CASSEVLAGEGDEQFF TGTGCCAGCAGCGAAGTTCTAGCGGGGGAAGGGGATGAGCAGTTCTTC
TRBJ2-1 TRBV6-5 TRBD2 . CASSYSGLAFDEQFF TGTGCCAGCAGTTACTCGGGACTAGCTTTCGATGAGCAGTTCTTC
TRBJ2-2 TRBV18 TRBD1 . CASSPPGQGRTGELFF TGTGCCAGCTCACCTCCGGGACAGGGTCGAACCGGGGAGCTGTTTTTT
TRBJ2-7 TRBV13 TRBD2 . CASSLTSGRAYEQYF TGTGCCAGCAGCTTGACTAGCGGGAGGGCCTACGAGCAGTACTTC
TRBJ1-1 TRBV20-1 . . CSAVEGTNTEAFF TGCAGTGCAGTAGAGGGAACGAACACTGAAGCTTTCTTT
TRBJ2-7 TRBV5-1 TRBD1 few CASSSWTGQGTAGVYEQYF TGCGCCAGCAGCTCGTGGACGGGACAGGGGACGGCTGGGGTCTACGAGCAGTACTTC
TRBJ1-1 TRBV2 . . CASRLGVHTEAFF TGTGCCAGCAGGTTAGGGGTACACACTGAAGCTTTCTTT
TRBJ2-7 TRBV2 . . CASRVPGYEQYF TGTGCCAGCAGGGTGCCGGGATACGAGCAGTACTTC
TRBJ1-2 TRBV6-1 TRBD1 . CASMGTGGVYGYTF TGTGCCAGCATGGGGACAGGGGGAGTCTATGGCTACACCTTC
TRBJ2-6 TRBV4-1 . few CAAAIQATGANVLTF TGCGCCGCAGCCATCCAGGCCACTGGGGCCAACGTCCTGACTTTC
TRBJ2-5 TRBV5-1 . few CASRPTGHERETQYF TGCGCCAGCAGGCCAACTGGCCACGAGCGGGAGACCCAGTACTTC
TRBJ2-7 TRBV2 . . CASRDIAYEQYF TGTGCCAGCCGGGACATAGCCTACGAGCAGTACTTC
TRBJ2-1 TRBV7-3 TRBD1 . CASSRTGTGNYEQFF TGTGCCAGCAGCCGTACCGGGACAGGGAATTACGAGCAGTTCTTC
TRBJ2-3 TRBV27 TRBD2 once CASSTRPGLAGGQGDTQYF TGTGCCAGCAGTACGCGTCCGGGACTAGCGGGGGGGCAGGGAGATACGCAGTATTTT
TRBJ2-5 TRBV5-1 TRBD2 many CASSLNGGAETQYF TGCGCCAGCAGCTTGAACGGGGGGGCAGAGACCCAGTACTTC
TRBJ2-5 TRBV5-1 TRBD2 . CASRGLSHQETQYF TGCGCCAGCAGGGGACTATCGCACCAAGAGACCCAGTACTTC
TRBJ1-2 TRBV6-5 . few CASSYGGLVYGYTF TGTGCCAGCAGTTACGGCGGCCTTGTTTATGGCTACACCTTC
TRBJ2-1 TRBV21-1 . . CASSKTGLAARSYNEQFF TGTGCCAGCAGCAAGACCGGACTAGCGGCTCGCTCCTACAATGAGCAGTTCTTC